This passage covers 8 T cell receptor beta chains from one sample sequenced in a study of blood T cells in healthy people across ages. It was with a sample-barcoded 5' primer and a J-beta primer mix that a second PCR of roughly 7 to 12 cycles was run. TCRdb reanalysed the 5' RACE reads using MiXCR and keeps one entry per CDR3 protein. The sample lists approximately 940,000 distinct CDR3 sequences; under 50% were seen once. The sample comprised blood. Receptor source: a man younger than 45 in good health.

V gene TRBV30 combines with J gene TRBJ1-2, with a tentative D call TRBD1 (5 bases). Germline CDR1 and CDR2: GTSNPN and SVGIG (reference sequence). The CDR3 consists of 12 residues. The V end was cut by 8 bases, the J end by 0 bases, with 10 bases between. This chain's CDR3 is CARTPSNYGYTF. CDR3 nucleotides: TGTGCCCGGACACCGTCTAACTATGGCTACACCTTC.

This chain joins TRBV27 and TRBJ2-1, with 9 positions matching TRBD2. With V trimmed by 6 bases and J by 8 bases, 11 bases remained unmatched. In germline, CDR1 is MNHEY, CDR2 SMNVEV (reference sequence). CDR3 length: 15 amino acids. The CDR3 region is CASRLRGGLSYEQFF. CDR3 nucleotide sequence: TGTGCCAGCAGGCTGCGGGGGGGCTTGTCTTATGAGCAGTTCTTC.

This rearrangement joins TRBV19 to TRBJ1-1; a possible D gene is TRBD1 (5 bases). Trimming shortened V by 3 bases and J by 7 bases, and 12 bases separated the two germline ends. Germline V gene data show CDR1 as LNHDA and CDR2 as SQIVND (reference sequence). The CDR3 covers 13 residues. The CDR3 nucleotides read TGTGCCAGTAGTATTTCGGGACCGATTGAAGCTTTCTTT. Translating it yields CASSISGPIEAFF.

The chain has TRBV27 and TRBJ1-6; D not certain. This CDR3 has 14 residues. Germline loops: CDR1 MNHEY, CDR2 SMNVEV (reference sequence). The germline V and J ends were trimmed by 6 bases and 3 bases, with 9 bases remaining between them. Here the CDR3 reads CASSQGNYNSPLHF. DNA of the CDR3: TGTGCCAGCAGCCAAGGGAACTATAATTCACCCCTCCACTTT.

The rearrangement links TRBV11-2 to TRBJ2-5; 8 bases are a match to TRBD1. The assigned J gene may be wrong: the sequence end matches TRBJ2-7 better. This CDR3 is 15 amino acids long. CDR1 and CDR2 from the germline V gene are SGHAT and FQNNGV. The CDR3 spells CASSLRYQGAYEQYF. The CDR3 DNA reads TGTGCCAGCAGCTTACGGTACCAGGGGGCGTACGAGCAGTACTTC.

A few counts support this clonotype. V is TRBV6-5 and J is TRBJ2-6; TRBD1 agrees at 9 bases. CDR1 and CDR2 (germline): MNHEY, SVGAGI. The CDR3 runs to 16 residues. V lost 2 bases, J lost 2 bases, and 1 base stayed unmatched. CDR3 sequence (DNA): TGTGCCAGCAGTTACACAGGGGGCGCTGGGGCCAACGTCCTGACTTTC. This codes for CASSYTGGAGANVLTF.

V is TRBV7-3 and J is TRBJ1-2; D might be TRBD1 (6 bases). V lost 7 bases and J 6 bases, leaving 12 bases between the germline ends. CDR1 and CDR2 from the germline V gene are SGHTA and FQGTGA. This CDR3 spans 12 amino acids. CDR3 residues: CASNDRSHGYTF. In DNA, the CDR3 is TGTGCCAGCAACGACAGGAGCCATGGCTACACCTTC.

This clonotype was counted a few times. CDR3 sequence reads: CASSPIGGTFGPEEQFF. The CDR3 region has the DNA TGTGCCAGCAGCCCCATAGGGGGGACGTTTGGTCCCGAAGAGCAGTTCTTC. The gene calls are TRBV13 and TRBJ2-1; D could derive from TRBD1 or TRBD2 (6 bases each). The germline CDR1 and CDR2 sequences are PRHDT and FYEKMQ (reference sequence). The CDR3 extends over 17 amino acids. The V end lost 5 bases, the J end lost 10 bases, and 27 bases lay between the germline ends.